Below, 7 T cell receptor beta chains from the same sample are listed, as sequenced in a study of response to subunit inactivated influenza vaccine. A single record per CDR3 protein comes from TCRdb applying MiXCR to the RT-PCR reads. The table has 400,000 to 550,000 distinct CDR3 sequences, around 25% seen once; the top ten hold 1.9%. The source material was CD4+ T cells sorted from PBMCs, sampled 4 to 6 days after vaccination. Source of these receptors: a man aged 50-59 years who received an inactivated influenza vaccine.

This chain links TRBV20-1 with TRBJ2-7, with 9 bases matching TRBD2. With 6 bases clipped from V and 4 bases from J, the junction kept 13 bases outside the gene matches. The length of the CDR3 is 15 residues. Per the germline V gene, CDR1 is DFQATT and CDR2 is SNEGSKA (reference sequence). The CDR3 DNA is TGCAGTGCCTGGAAGCGGGGGGCGGAAGAGTACGAGCAGTACTTC. This codes for CSAWKRGAEEYEQYF.

This clonotype has a handful of counts. The chain employs TRBV20-1 and TRBJ2-1; no clear D gene. The CDR3 covers 15 residues. V lost 3 bases and J 6 bases, leaving 18 bases between the germline ends. Looked up from germline, CDR1 is DFQATT and CDR2 is SNEGSKA (reference sequence). The chain's CDR3 is CSASFRRTPGNEQFF. The CDR3 DNA is TGCAGTGCTAGTTTTCGACGGACCCCGGGCAATGAGCAGTTCTTC.

This clonotype was counted a few times. The chain employs TRBV27 and TRBJ2-3, with no clear D. The V end lost 7 bases, the J end lost 0 bases, and 8 bases lay between the germline ends. This CDR3 is built from 13 residues. Germline values: CDR1 MNHEY, CDR2 SMNVEV (reference sequence). CDR3 in DNA: TGTGCCAGCAAACCACATAGCACAGATACGCAGTATTTT. Translation: CASKPHSTDTQYF.

The rearrangement uses TRBV6-2 or TRBV6-3 and TRBJ2-3; D may be TRBD2 (5 bases). The CDR3 covers 17 residues. Germline V gene sequence: CDR1 MNHEY, CDR2 SVGEGT. Trimming took 5 bases from V and 4 from J, leaving 22 bases between them. This CDR3 reads CASSAWTPGITSDTQYF. CDR3 sequence (DNA): TGTGCCAGCAGTGCCTGGACCCCGGGGATTACCTCAGATACGCAGTATTTT.

This clonotype appeared a few times. The chain joins TRBV3-1 to TRBJ1-2, with no clear D. The length of the CDR3 is 13 residues. The ends were cut back, 1 base at V and 9 bases at J, with 12 bases in the middle. Germline V gives CDR1 LGHDT, CDR2 YNNKEL (reference sequence). The CDR3 DNA reads TGTGCCAGCAGCCAAGGACGGCTTTCGAGCTACACCTTC. Translated: CASSQGRLSSYTF.

The chain is built from TRBV10-3 and TRBJ2-1; D uncertain. Germline CDR1 and CDR2: ENHRY and SYGVKD. Trimming left V 4 bases short and J 3 bases short, with 7 bases between. This CDR3 is 13 amino acids long. CDR3 DNA sequence: TGTGCCATCAGTGGAGGAAACTACAATGAGCAGTTCTTC. This codes for CAISGGNYNEQFF.

The chain recombines TRBV6-2 or TRBV6-3 with TRBJ1-3, with unresolved D. Germline-derived CDR1 and CDR2 are MNHEY and SVGEGT. The germline V and J ends were trimmed by 2 bases and 10 bases, with 9 bases remaining between them. CDR3 length equals 12 residues. The CDR3 nucleotides are TGTGCCAGCAGTTACCCAGGAGGTACCATATATTTT. This sequence encodes CASSYPGGTIYF.